Each of the 10 T cell receptor beta chains below was sequenced from the same sample in a study of T cells in Graves' hyperthyroidism and ophthalmopathy. There were TCR beta CDR3 regions amplified from RNA transcripts. First-round RT-PCR with HTBI primers amplified the TCR CDR3 region. MiXCR, applied by TCRdb to the multiplex PCR reads, yields one record per CDR3 protein. The sample lists some 270,000 distinct CDR3 sequences; roughly an eighth were seen once. The sequencing sample was made of blood. Every receptor here comes from a woman between 40 and 50 years old with Graves' hyperthyroidism.

This clonotype was seen repeatedly, ten times or more. The rearrangement joins TRBV11-3 to TRBJ2-1; D is uncertain. This CDR3 has 15 amino acids. Trimming stripped 3 bases from V and 8 bases from J, with 17 bases between. In germline, CDR1 is SGHNT, CDR2 YENEEA. The CDR3 region has the DNA TGTGCCAGCAGCTTCGAACTCCTGAGTGCCTATGAGCAGTTCTTC. It encodes CASSFELLSAYEQFF.

At least ten counts were recorded for this clonotype. The chain recombines TRBV12-3 or TRBV12-4 with TRBJ2-3, with 13 bases lining up with TRBD2. J lost 2 bases, V lost 3 bases, and 2 bases had no gene match. This CDR3 spans 16 amino acids. CDR3 nucleotide sequence: TGTGCCAGCAGTTTGGGACTAGCGGGAACCACAGATACGCAGTATTTT. Translating gives CASSLGLAGTTDTQYF.

This clonotype occurred many times. The chain employs TRBV6-1 and TRBJ2-7; tentatively, D is TRBD2 (7 bases). The germline gives CDR1 MNHNS, CDR2 SASEGT. This CDR3 region has 14 residues. The V end lost 5 bases, the J end lost 7 bases, and 18 bases lay between the germline ends. CDR3 nucleotide sequence: TGTGCCAGCAGTAGCGGGACAAGTTTCGTGGAGCAGTACTTC. The encoded protein is CASSSGTSFVEQYF.

There are many counts of this clonotype. The J gene is TRBJ2-1, the V gene TRBV24-1; D is unclear. Germline CDR1 is KGHDR and CDR2 is SFDVKD. The CDR3 is 11 residues long. V was shortened by 4 bases and J by 12 bases, with 9 bases between the two germline ends. CDR3 in amino acids: CATSDPIRQFF. CDR3 nucleotides: TGTGCCACCAGTGACCCCATTAGGCAGTTCTTC.

There are many counts of this clonotype. CDR3 amino acids: CASSQGWDTRYEQYF. The CDR3 DNA reads as TGTGCCAGCAGCCAAGGGTGGGACACTCGCTACGAGCAGTACTTC. The rearrangement joins TRBV3-1 to TRBJ2-7, with D possibly being TRBD1 (6 bases). V was pared by 1 base and J by 3 bases, with 13 bases between. In germline, CDR1 is LGHDT, CDR2 YNNKEL (reference sequence). This CDR3 has 15 amino acids.

The V gene is TRBV6-1, the J gene TRBJ2-5; a weak D match, TRBD2 (5 bases). The germline V and J ends were trimmed by 6 bases and 2 bases, with 13 bases remaining between them. CDR1 is MNHNS and CDR2 is SASEGT in the germline V gene. The CDR3 has 14 residues. This CDR3 is CASRPPGNQETQYF. CDR3 in DNA: TGTGCCAGCAGACCCCCGGGGAATCAAGAGACCCAGTACTTC.

V and J are TRBV6-4 and TRBJ2-5; perhaps TRBD1 as D (7 bases). The CDR3 spans 18 residues. V was clipped by 2 bases and J by 2 bases, with 21 bases between them. Per germline, CDR1 MRHNA and CDR2 SNTAGT. The CDR3 here is CASSDPRRAPGQQETQYF. The CDR3 DNA sequence: TGTGCCAGCAGTGACCCCAGGAGGGCCCCGGGACAGCAAGAGACCCAGTACTTC.

This clonotype was counted at least ten times. The CDR3 region has the DNA TGCGCCAGCAGCCCCGGTGTCTCCTCACCTGAGCAGTTCTTC. Residues: CASSPGVSSPEQFF. This sequence joins TRBV5-1 and TRBJ2-1; D not certain. Germline lookup yields CDR1 SGHRS and CDR2 YFSETQ. Trimming cost V 4 bases and J 9 bases, with 17 bases left between them. The length of the CDR3 is 14 residues.

There are many counts of this clonotype. The chain combines TRBV6-5 with TRBJ1-1, with D possibly TRBD1 on 6 matching bases. Germline CDR1 and CDR2: MNHEY and SVGAGI. The CDR3 runs 16 residues. Trimming stripped 2 bases from V and 3 bases from J, with 16 bases between. CDR3 nucleotide sequence: TGTGCCAGCAGTTACGGACGGCCCGAGGGGGACACTGAAGCTTTCTTT. Protein: CASSYGRPEGDTEAFF.

This sequence joins TRBV20-1 and TRBJ2-7; 9 nucleotides agree with TRBD2. Germline V lookup: CDR1 DFQATT, CDR2 SNEGSKA (reference sequence). The J segment lost 3 bases and the V segment lost 3 bases, leaving 3 bases of the junction unmatched. This CDR3 is built from 13 residues. In nucleotides, the CDR3 is TGCAGTGCTAGGTATAGCGGGAGCTACGAGCAGTACTTC. Translating gives CSARYSGSYEQYF.